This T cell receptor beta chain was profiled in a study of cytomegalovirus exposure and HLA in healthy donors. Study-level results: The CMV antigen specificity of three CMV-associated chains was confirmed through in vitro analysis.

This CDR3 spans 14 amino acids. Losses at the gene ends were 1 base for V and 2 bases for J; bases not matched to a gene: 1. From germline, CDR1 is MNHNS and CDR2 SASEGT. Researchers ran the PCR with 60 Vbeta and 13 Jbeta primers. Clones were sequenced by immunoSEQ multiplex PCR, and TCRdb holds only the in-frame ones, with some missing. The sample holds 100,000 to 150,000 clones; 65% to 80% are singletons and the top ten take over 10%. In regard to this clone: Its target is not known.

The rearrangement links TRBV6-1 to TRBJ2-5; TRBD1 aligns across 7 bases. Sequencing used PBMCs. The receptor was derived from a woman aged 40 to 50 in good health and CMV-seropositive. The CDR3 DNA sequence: TGTGCCAGCAGTGAAGGCAGGGGGCAAGAGACCCAGTACTTC. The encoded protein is CASSEGRGQETQYF.